Only a few counts were recorded for the clone carrying this T cell receptor beta chain. These data are taken from a study of early T cells in non-severe SARS-CoV-2 infection. TCRdb ran MiXCR on the 5' RACE reads and lists one entry per CDR3 protein. The table includes roughly 99,000 distinct CDR3 sequences, 11% detected once. V gave up 7 bases and J gave up 4 bases, with 15 bases separating them. The CDR3 contains 14 residues. Germline CDR1 reads MNHEY; CDR2 reads SVGAGI. The J gene is TRBJ2-3, the V gene TRBV6-5; D ambiguous. The clonotype originates from an adult who was a healthcare worker with PCR-confirmed SARS-CoV-2 infection or an uninfected control (not recorded which). Sequences were obtained from whole blood. In DNA, the CDR3 is TGTGCCAGCACTCCCCAGAGTAGACCAGATACGCAGTATTTT. This encodes CASTPQSRPDTQYF.